Listed here is a single TCR beta chain. The data were taken from a study of OX40 agonist ivuxolimab in advanced cancers. Only in-frame clones appear in the TCRdb table, and some are missing; sequencing was by immunoSEQ multiplex PCR. The data contain some 41,000 clones, just under 90% of them seen just once; the ten biggest clones take up about 5.5%. Germline V lookup: CDR1 SGHRS, CDR2 YFSETQ. The J segment lost 0 bases and the V segment lost 3 bases, leaving 2 bases of the junction unmatched. This CDR3 has 17 residues. Peripheral blood came from all dose cohorts at three timepoints. The chain carries TRBV5-1 and TRBJ2-1; TRBD2 matches 14 bases. The sequencing used CD4+ or CD8+ T cells sorted from blood, collected in a trial of the OX40 agonist ivuxolimab. The sequence was obtained from an adult with an advanced solid tumor such as melanoma, head and neck, liver or kidney cancer. The CDR3: CASSSGTSGSSYNEQFF. In DNA form, the CDR3 reads TGCGCCAGCAGCTCCGGGACTAGCGGGAGCTCCTACAATGAGCAGTTCTTC.